Given below is one T cell receptor beta chain in context. The sample is drawn from a study of technical replicates of blood from several donors. CDR1 is SGHVS and CDR2 is FNYEAQ in the germline V gene. V lost 5 bases to trimming and J lost 4 bases, with 18 bases between them. The CDR3 has 15 residues. The table came from immunoSEQ multiplex PCR; TCRdb's copy has only in-frame clones and leaves some out. The sample comprises approximately 79,000 clones, 85% to 95% of which are singletons, and more than 0.25% rests with the top ten. Input material: T cells isolated from PBMCs. The sequence derives from a human donor in good health. The chain recombines TRBV7-6 with TRBJ2-7; possibly TRBD2 for D (6 bases). This CDR3 reads CASSLPMGGAYEQYF. CDR3 nucleotide sequence: TGTGCCAGCAGCCTCCCTATGGGAGGAGCGTACGAGCAGTACTTC.